This T cell receptor beta chain stems from a study of cytomegalovirus exposure and HLA in healthy donors. Concerning this clone itself: The antigen remains unidentified.

CDR3 size: 15 residues. Per the germline V gene, CDR1 is LNHDA and CDR2 is SQIVND (reference sequence). Trimming removed 4 bases from V and 3 bases from J, with 13 bases in between. Amplification used 60 Vbeta primers and 13 Jbeta primers. The assay was immunoSEQ multiplex PCR, and TCRdb's table has in-frame clones only and misses some. The repertoire consists of some 110,000 clones, with 55% to 70% occurring once and the leading ten covering around 2.2%. Study-wide results and caveats: The authors confirmed in vitro that three CMV-associated chains were specific for CMV antigens. TCR beta V- and J-gene trimming, according to a later analysis, was linked to a missense DCLRE1C variant. Per a later analysis, about 17,000 TCR beta sequences showed association with HLA alleles at 0.05 false discovery rate. Researchers catalogued under 200 TCR beta chains as cytomegalovirus-associated.

The gene calls are TRBV19 and TRBJ2-1; perhaps TRBD2 as D (6 bases). This TCR was sampled from a woman aged 25 to 39 in good health and CMV-seronegative. Sequenced material: PBMCs. This CDR3 is CASSTRRGNYNEQFF. DNA of the CDR3: TGTGCCAGTAGTACACGACGCGGGAACTACAATGAGCAGTTCTTC.